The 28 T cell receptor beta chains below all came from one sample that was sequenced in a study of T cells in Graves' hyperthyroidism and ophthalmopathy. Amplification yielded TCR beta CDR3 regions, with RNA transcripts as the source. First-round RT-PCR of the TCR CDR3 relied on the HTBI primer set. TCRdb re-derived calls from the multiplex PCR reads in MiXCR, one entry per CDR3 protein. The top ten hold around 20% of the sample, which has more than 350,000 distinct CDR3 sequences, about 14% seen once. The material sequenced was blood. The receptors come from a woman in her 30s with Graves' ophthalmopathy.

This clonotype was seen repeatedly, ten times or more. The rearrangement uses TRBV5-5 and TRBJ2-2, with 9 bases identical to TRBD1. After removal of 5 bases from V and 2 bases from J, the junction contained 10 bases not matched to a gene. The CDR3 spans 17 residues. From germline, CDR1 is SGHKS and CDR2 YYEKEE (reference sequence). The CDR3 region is CASREHTGGSNTGELFF. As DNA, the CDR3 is TGTGCCAGCAGAGAACACACAGGGGGCTCTAACACCGGGGAGCTGTTTTTT.

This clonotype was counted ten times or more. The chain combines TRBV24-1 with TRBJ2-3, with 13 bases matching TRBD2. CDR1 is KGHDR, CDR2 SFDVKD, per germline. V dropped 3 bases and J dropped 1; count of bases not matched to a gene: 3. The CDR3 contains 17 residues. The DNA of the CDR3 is TGTGCCACCAGTGATGAACTAGCGGGGGGGCGCACAGATACGCAGTATTTT. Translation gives CATSDELAGGRTDTQYF.

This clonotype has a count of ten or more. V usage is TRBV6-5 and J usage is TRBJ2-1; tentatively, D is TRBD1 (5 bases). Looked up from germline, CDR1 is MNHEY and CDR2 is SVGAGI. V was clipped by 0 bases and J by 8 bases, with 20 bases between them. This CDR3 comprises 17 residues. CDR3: CASSYSMQGNWADEQFF. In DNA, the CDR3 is TGTGCCAGCAGTTACTCAATGCAGGGAAATTGGGCGGATGAGCAGTTCTTC.

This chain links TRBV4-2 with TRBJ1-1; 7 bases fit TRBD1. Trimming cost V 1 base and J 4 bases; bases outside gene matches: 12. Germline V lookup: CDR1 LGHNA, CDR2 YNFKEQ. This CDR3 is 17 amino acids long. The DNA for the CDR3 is TGTGCCAGCAGCCAAGTAGGTAAGGGGGCACCAGGCACTGAAGCTTTCTTT. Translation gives CASSQVGKGAPGTEAFF.

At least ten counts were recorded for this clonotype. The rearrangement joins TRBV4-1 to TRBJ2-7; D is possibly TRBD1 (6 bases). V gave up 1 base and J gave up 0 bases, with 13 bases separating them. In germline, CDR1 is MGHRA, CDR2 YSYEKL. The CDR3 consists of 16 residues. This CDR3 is CASSQVVGDTSYEQYF. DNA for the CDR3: TGCGCCAGCAGCCAAGTCGTGGGGGACACCTCCTACGAGCAGTACTTC.

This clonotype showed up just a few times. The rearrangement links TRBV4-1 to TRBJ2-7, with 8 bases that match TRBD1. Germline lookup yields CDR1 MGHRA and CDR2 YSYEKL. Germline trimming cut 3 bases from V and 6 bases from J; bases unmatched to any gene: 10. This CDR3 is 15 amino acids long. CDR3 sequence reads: CASSHSDRAVAEQYF. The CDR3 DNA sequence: TGCGCCAGCAGCCACTCGGACAGGGCTGTAGCCGAGCAGTACTTC.

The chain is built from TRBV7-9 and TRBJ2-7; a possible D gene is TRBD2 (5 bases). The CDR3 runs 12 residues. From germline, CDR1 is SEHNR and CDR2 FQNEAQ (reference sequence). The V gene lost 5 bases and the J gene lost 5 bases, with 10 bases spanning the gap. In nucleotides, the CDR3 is TGTGCCAGCAGCCCGGGGTTCCACGAGCAGTACTTC. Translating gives CASSPGFHEQYF. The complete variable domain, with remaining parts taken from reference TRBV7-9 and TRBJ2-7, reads DTGVSQNPRHKITKRGQNVTFRCDPISEHNRLYWYRQTLGQGPEFLTYFQNEAQLEKSRLLSDRFSAERPKGSFSTLEIQRTEQGDSAMYLCASSPGFHEQYFGPGTRLTVT.

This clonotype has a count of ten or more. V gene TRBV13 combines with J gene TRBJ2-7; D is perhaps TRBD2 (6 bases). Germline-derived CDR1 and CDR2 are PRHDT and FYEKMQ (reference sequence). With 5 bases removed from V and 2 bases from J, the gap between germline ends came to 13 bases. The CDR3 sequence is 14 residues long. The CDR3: CASSRGTPAYEQYF. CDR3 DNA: TGTGCCAGCAGCCGCGGGACCCCAGCCTACGAGCAGTACTTC. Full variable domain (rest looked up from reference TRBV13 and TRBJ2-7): AAGVIQSPRHLIKEKRETATLKCYPIPRHDTVYWYQQGPGQDPQFLISFYEKMQSDKGSIPDRFSAQQFSDYHSELNMSSLELGDSALYFCASSRGTPAYEQYFGPGTRLTVT.

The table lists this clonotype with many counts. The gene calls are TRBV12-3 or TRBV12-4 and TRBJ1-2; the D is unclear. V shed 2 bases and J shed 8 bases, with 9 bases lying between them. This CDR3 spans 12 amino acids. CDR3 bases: TGTGCCAGCAGTTTAACCGGGGTGGGCTACACCTTC. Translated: CASSLTGVGYTF.

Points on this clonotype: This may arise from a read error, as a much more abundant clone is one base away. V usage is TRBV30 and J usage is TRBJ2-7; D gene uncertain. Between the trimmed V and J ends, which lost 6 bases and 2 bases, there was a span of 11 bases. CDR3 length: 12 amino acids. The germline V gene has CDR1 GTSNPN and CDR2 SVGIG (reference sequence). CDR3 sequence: CACRGETYEQYF. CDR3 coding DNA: TGTGCCTGTAGAGGAGAAACCTACGAGCAGTACTTC.

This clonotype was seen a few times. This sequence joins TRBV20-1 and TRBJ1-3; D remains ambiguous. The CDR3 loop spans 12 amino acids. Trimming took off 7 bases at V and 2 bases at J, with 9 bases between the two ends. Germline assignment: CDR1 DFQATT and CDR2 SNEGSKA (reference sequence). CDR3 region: CSVLEAGNTIYF. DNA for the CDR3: TGCAGTGTTCTAGAGGCTGGAAACACCATATATTTT.

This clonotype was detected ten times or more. CDR3: CASSWLRENYEQYF. In nucleotides, the CDR3 is TGTGCCAGCAGTTGGTTGAGGGAAAATTACGAGCAGTACTTC. V is TRBV28 and J is TRBJ2-7; maybe TRBD2 (5 bases). The V end was cut by 4 bases, the J end by 4 bases, with 14 bases between. CDR1 and CDR2 from the germline V gene are MDHEN and SYDVKM. The CDR3 length is 14 residues.

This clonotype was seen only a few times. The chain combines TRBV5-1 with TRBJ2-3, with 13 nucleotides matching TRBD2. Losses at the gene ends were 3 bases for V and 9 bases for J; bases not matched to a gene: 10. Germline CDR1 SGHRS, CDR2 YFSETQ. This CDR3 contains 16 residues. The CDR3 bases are TGCGCCAGCAGCTCTGGACTAGCGGGGGACCTCGGGACGCAGTATTTT. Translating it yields CASSSGLAGDLGTQYF.

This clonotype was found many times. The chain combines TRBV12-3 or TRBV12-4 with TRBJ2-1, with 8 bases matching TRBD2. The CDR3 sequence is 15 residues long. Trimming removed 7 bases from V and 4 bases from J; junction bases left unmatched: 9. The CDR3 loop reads CASTSPGGWYNEQFF. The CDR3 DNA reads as TGTGCCAGCACCTCCCCGGGGGGGTGGTACAATGAGCAGTTCTTC.

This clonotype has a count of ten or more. The CDR3 spells CASSDPGQGNGYTF. CDR3 bases: TGTGCCAGCAGTGACCCGGGACAGGGGAATGGCTACACCTTC. J is TRBJ1-2 and V is TRBV12-3 or TRBV12-4, with 10 bases lining up with TRBD1. V lost 5 bases to trimming and J lost 6 bases; unmatched junction nucleotides: 6. The CDR3 has 14 residues.

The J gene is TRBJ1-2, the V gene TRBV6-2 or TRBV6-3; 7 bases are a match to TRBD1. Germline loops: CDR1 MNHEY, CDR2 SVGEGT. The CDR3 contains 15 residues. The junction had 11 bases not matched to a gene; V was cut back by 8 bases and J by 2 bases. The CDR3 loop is CASLEDRLLNYGYTF. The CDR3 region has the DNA TGTGCCAGCTTAGAGGACAGGCTCCTAAACTATGGCTACACCTTC.

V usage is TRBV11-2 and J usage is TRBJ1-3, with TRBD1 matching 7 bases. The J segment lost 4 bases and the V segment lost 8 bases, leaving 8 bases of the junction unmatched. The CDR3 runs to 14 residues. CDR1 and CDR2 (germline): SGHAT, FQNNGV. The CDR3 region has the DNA TGTGCCAGCGCGGCGACAGGGTTCGGAAACACCATATATTTT. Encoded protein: CASAATGFGNTIYF.

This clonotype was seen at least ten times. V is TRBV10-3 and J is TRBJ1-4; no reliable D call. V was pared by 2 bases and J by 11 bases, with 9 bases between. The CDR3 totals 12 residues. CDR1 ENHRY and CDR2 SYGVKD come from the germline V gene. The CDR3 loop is CAISEDGEKLFF. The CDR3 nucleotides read TGTGCCATCAGTGAGGACGGGGAGAAACTGTTTTTT.

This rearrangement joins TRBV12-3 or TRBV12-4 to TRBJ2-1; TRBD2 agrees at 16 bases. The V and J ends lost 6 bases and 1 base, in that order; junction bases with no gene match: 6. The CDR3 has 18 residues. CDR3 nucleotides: TGTGCCAGCAGGAGGGGGACTAGCGGGGGGGCATCCTACAATGAGCAGTTCTTC. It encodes CASRRGTSGGASYNEQFF.

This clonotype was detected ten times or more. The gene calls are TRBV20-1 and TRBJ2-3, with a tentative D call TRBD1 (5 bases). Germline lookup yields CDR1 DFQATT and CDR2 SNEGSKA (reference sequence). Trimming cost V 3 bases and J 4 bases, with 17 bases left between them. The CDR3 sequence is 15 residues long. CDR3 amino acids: CSARSPTAISDTQYF. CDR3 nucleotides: TGCAGTGCTAGGTCCCCGACAGCAATTTCAGATACGCAGTATTTT.

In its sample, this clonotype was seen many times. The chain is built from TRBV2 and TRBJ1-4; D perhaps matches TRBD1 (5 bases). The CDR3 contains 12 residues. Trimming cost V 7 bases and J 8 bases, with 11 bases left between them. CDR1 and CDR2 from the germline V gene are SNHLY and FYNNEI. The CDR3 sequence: CASTLYREKLFF. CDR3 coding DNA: TGTGCCAGCACCCTCTACAGGGAAAAACTGTTTTTT.

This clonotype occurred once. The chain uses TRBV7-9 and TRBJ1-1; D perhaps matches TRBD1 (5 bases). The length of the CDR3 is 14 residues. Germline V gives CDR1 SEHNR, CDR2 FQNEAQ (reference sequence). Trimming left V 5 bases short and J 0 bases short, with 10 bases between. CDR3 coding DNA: TGTGCCAGCAGCCCCCGGGGCATGAACACTGAAGCTTTCTTT. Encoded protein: CASSPRGMNTEAFF.

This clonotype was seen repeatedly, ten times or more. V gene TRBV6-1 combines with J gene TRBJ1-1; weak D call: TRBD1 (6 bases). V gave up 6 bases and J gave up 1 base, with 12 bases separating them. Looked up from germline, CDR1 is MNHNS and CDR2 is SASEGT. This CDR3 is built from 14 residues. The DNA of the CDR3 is TGTGCCAGCAGCAAACCGGGACAGAACACTGAAGCTTTCTTT. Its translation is CASSKPGQNTEAFF.

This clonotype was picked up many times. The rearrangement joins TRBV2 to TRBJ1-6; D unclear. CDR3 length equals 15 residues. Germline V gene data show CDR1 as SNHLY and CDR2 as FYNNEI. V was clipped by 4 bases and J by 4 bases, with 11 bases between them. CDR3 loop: CASSVGTVYNSPLHF. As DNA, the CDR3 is TGTGCCAGCAGTGTCGGTACAGTTTATAATTCACCCCTCCACTTT.

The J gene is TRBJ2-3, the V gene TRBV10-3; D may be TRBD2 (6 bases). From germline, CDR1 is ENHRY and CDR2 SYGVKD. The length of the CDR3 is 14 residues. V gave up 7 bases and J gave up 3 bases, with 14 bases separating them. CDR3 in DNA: TGTGCCATCAACAGCCCAGGGAGGACAGATACGCAGTATTTT. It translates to CAINSPGRTDTQYF.

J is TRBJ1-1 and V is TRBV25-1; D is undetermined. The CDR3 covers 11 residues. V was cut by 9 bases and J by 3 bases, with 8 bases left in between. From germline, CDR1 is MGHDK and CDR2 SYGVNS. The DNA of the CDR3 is TGTGCCAGTCTAGGGTACACTGAAGCTTTCTTT. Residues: CASLGYTEAFF.

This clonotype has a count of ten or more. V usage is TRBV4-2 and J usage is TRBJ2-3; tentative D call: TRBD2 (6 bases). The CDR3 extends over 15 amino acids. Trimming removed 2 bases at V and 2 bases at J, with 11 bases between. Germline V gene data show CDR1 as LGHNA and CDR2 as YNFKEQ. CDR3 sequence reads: CASSQRDFHTDTQYF. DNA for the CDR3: TGTGCCAGCAGCCAACGGGACTTCCACACAGATACGCAGTATTTT.

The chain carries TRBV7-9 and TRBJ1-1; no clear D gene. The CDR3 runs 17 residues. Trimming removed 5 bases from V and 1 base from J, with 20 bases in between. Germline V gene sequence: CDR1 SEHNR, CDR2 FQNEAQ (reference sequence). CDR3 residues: CASSPSGHVEGNTEAFF. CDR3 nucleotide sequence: TGTGCCAGCAGCCCCAGTGGGCACGTTGAGGGGAACACTGAAGCTTTCTTT.